Each of the 30 T cell receptor beta chains below was sequenced from the same sample in a study of T cell changes during pregnancy in multiple sclerosis. TCRdb's table, derived via immunoSEQ multiplex PCR, lists solely in-frame clones and lacks some. In the table there are approximately 52,000 clones, approximately 92% of which are singletons. Sequenced here: CD4+ T cells from peripheral blood mononuclear cells, sampled in the second trimester of pregnancy. These receptors were obtained from a female donor in good health, enrolled as a control in a pregnancy study.

CDR3 protein: CASSFEGGNTEAFF. The CDR3 DNA is TGCGCCAGCAGCTTTGAAGGGGGGAACACTGAAGCTTTCTTT. The chain uses TRBV5-1 and TRBJ1-1, with D tentatively TRBD1 (6 bases). The CDR3 is 14 amino acids. V dropped 2 bases and J dropped 1 base, with 9 bases sitting between them. The V gene's germline CDR1 is SGHRS and CDR2 YFSETQ.

CDR3 sequence: CASSLGPEGLPATQYF. As DNA, the CDR3 is TGTGCCAGCAGCTTAGGCCCGGAGGGCCTTCCAGCGACCCAGTACTTC. The chain has TRBV7-8 and TRBJ2-5, with a possible D match to TRBD2 (6 bases). The CDR3 loop spans 16 amino acids. V lost 1 base, J lost 7 bases, and 19 bases lay in between. Germline V CDR1 and CDR2: SGHVS, FQNEAQ.

The genes are TRBV5-6 and TRBJ2-7; a possible D gene is TRBD2 (5 bases). The germline V gene has CDR1 SGHDT and CDR2 YYEEEE. V lost 2 bases and J lost 0, with 15 bases in between. This CDR3 has 16 residues. CDR3 region: CASSFAAGLSSYEQYF. CDR3 sequence (DNA): TGTGCCAGCAGCTTCGCGGCAGGACTGAGCTCCTACGAGCAGTACTTC.

V is TRBV28 and J is TRBJ1-1; perhaps TRBD1 as D (5 bases). V was cut by 7 bases and J by 3 bases, with 6 bases left in between. The germline V gene encodes CDR1 MDHEN and CDR2 SYDVKM. The CDR3 has 11 amino acids. The CDR3 loop reads CASKGDTEAFF. The CDR3 coding sequence is TGTGCCAGCAAAGGGGACACTGAAGCTTTCTTT.

This clone appeared a few times. The gene calls are TRBV2 and TRBJ1-4, with 8 bases aligning to TRBD1. The J segment lost 8 bases and the V segment lost 6 bases, leaving 5 bases of the junction unmatched. The CDR3 spans 13 residues. CDR1 and CDR2 from the germline V gene are SNHLY and FYNNEI. The CDR3 DNA follows: TGTGCCAGCAGCCAGGGGGCGCAGGAAAAACTGTTTTTT. The encoded protein is CASSQGAQEKLFF. The full variable domain, its missing parts supplied by reference TRBV2 and TRBJ1-4, is EPEVTQTPSHQVTQMGQEVILRCVPISNHLYFYWYRQILGQKVEFLVSFYNNEISEKSEIFDDQFSVERPDGSNFTLKIRSTKLEDSAMYFCASSQGAQEKLFFGSGTQLSVL.

The genes are TRBV2 and TRBJ2-1; 11 positions match TRBD2. Trimming took 2 bases from V and 8 from J; bases not matched to a gene: 8. In germline, CDR1 is SNHLY, CDR2 FYNNEI. The CDR3 sequence is 16 residues long. CDR3 DNA sequence: TGTGCCAGCAGTGAAAACGTAGCGGGAGGGCCGGATGAGCAGTTCTTC. Protein sequence: CASSENVAGGPDEQFF.

Only one count was recorded for this clone. The gene calls are TRBV9 and TRBJ2-3; TRBD2 aligns across 10 bases. The CDR3 totals 19 residues. The germline V gene encodes CDR1 SGDLS and CDR2 YYNGEE. The J segment lost 6 bases and the V segment lost 3 bases, leaving 19 bases of the junction unmatched. The CDR3 here is CASSERTSGAPRFRDTQYF. Written as DNA, the CDR3 is TGTGCCAGCAGCGAGCGGACTAGCGGAGCCCCTCGTTTCAGGGATACGCAGTATTTT.

This clone was observed once. V gene TRBV11-2 combines with J gene TRBJ2-1; the D gene is possibly TRBD2 (6 bases). Trimming took off 4 bases at V and 6 bases at J, with 13 bases between the two ends. In germline, CDR1 is SGHAT, CDR2 FQNNGV. The CDR3 consists of 14 residues. DNA for the CDR3: TGTGCCAGCAGCTCCCTGATCGGGGGCAATGAGCAGTTCTTC. Its translation: CASSSLIGGNEQFF.

J is TRBJ1-1 and V is TRBV5-1; a weak D match, TRBD1 (6 bases). Trimming stripped 4 bases from V and 4 bases from J, with 20 bases between. The CDR3 is made up of 16 amino acids. Germline loops: CDR1 SGHRS, CDR2 YFSETQ. CDR3 amino acids: CASSGAGGPAGTEAFF. CDR3 bases: TGCGCCAGCAGCGGGGCGGGGGGCCCAGCGGGCACTGAAGCTTTCTTT.

The chain uses TRBV4-1 and TRBJ2-3; possibly TRBD2 for D (6 bases). CDR1 and CDR2 (germline): MGHRA, YSYEKL. With 3 bases removed from V and 2 bases from J, the gap between germline ends came to 21 bases. This CDR3 region has 18 residues. The CDR3 bases are TGCGCCAGCAGCCACCATGCGGGAACGGCGGATCTCACAGATACGCAGTATTTT. Translating gives CASSHHAGTADLTDTQYF.

The rearrangement links TRBV7-8 to TRBJ1-2; a weak D match, TRBD1 (5 bases). The CDR3 is made up of 16 amino acids. Trimming removed 6 bases from V and 7 bases from J, with 24 bases in between. CDR1 SGHVS and CDR2 FQNEAQ come from the germline V gene. The CDR3 bases are TGTGCCAGCAGTAGCTACCAGGGTAAAGGCACGGGTGGCTACACCTTC. Encoded protein: CASSSYQGKGTGGYTF.

The chain uses TRBV7-8 and TRBJ1-2, with D tentatively TRBD1 (5 bases). V was pared by 2 bases and J by 1 base, with 23 bases between. This CDR3 is built from 19 residues. Germline V lookup: CDR1 SGHVS, CDR2 FQNEAQ. CDR3 sequence reads: CASSLFRVIAVQGNYGYTF. The CDR3 DNA is TGTGCCAGCAGCTTATTCCGGGTGATTGCAGTTCAGGGTAACTATGGCTACACCTTC.

The genes are TRBV11-1 and TRBJ2-3, with 7 bases fitting TRBD2. The CDR3 spans 14 residues. After removal of 5 bases from V and 5 bases from J, the junction contained 7 bases not matched to a gene. Germline values: CDR1 SGHAT, CDR2 FQDESV (reference sequence). In nucleotides, the CDR3 is TGTGCCAGCAGCGCGCCTAGCGGTGGAGATACGCAGTATTTT. It yields the protein CASSAPSGGDTQYF.

V gene TRBV5-1 combines with J gene TRBJ2-3; a weak D match, TRBD2 (5 bases). V was pared by 0 bases and J by 1 base, with 12 bases between. CDR3 length: 16 residues. Germline V gene lookup returns CDR1 SGHRS and CDR2 YFSETQ. CDR3 nucleotide sequence: TGCGCCAGCAGCTTGGGAGGGATAGTCCGCACAGATACGCAGTATTTT. Protein product: CASSLGGIVRTDTQYF.

This clone appeared a single time. The CDR3 DNA reads TGTGCCAGCAGCCAGGGACACCGGGTCGGGGACGAGCAGTACTTC. Residues: CASSQGHRVGDEQYF. V gene TRBV7-8 combines with J gene TRBJ2-7, with D possibly matching TRBD1 (6 bases). Trimming shortened V by 5 bases and J by 5 bases, and 19 bases separated the two germline ends. The CDR3 runs 15 residues. Looked up from germline, CDR1 is SGHVS and CDR2 is FQNEAQ. Full variable domain (rest looked up from reference TRBV7-8 and TRBJ2-7): GAGVSQSPRYKVAKRGQDVALRCDPISGHVSLFWYQQALGQGPEFLTYFQNEAQLDKSGLPSDRFFAERPEGSVSTLKIQRTQQEDSAVYLCASSQGHRVGDEQYFGPGTRLTVT.

The V and J genes are TRBV30 and TRBJ2-3, with D maybe TRBD2 (5 bases). The CDR3 spans 11 residues. CDR1 GTSNPN and CDR2 SVGIG come from the germline V gene (reference sequence). Trimming stripped 5 bases from V and 6 bases from J, with 9 bases between. CDR3 nucleotide sequence: TGTGCCTGGGGACTTAAGGATACGCAGTATTTT. Its translation: CAWGLKDTQYF. Based on the CDR3 plus reference TRBV30 and TRBJ2-3, the full variable domain is SQTIHQWPATLVQPVGSPLSLECTVEGTSNPNLYWYRQAAGRGLQLLFYSVGIGQISSEVPQNLSASRPQDRQFILSSKKLLLSDSGFYLCAWGLKDTQYFGPGTRLTVL.

In this sample, this clone turned up once. The chain employs TRBV10-1 and TRBJ2-7, with 8 bases lining up with TRBD1. J lost 3 bases, V lost 2 bases, and 0 bases had no gene match. CDR3 length: 13 amino acids. Looked up from germline, CDR1 is WNHNN and CDR2 is SYGVQD (reference sequence). The CDR3 region is CASSEDRGYEQYF. Here the CDR3 DNA reads TGCGCCAGCAGTGAGGACAGGGGCTACGAGCAGTACTTC.

The chain uses TRBV13 and TRBJ1-1; no firm D call. CDR3 length equals 14 residues. Germline lookup yields CDR1 PRHDT and CDR2 FYEKMQ (reference sequence). Trimming removed 4 bases at V and 2 bases at J, with 11 bases between. DNA for the CDR3: TGTGCCAGCAGCTCACTAGGGTCTAACACTGAAGCTTTCTTT. Translation gives CASSSLGSNTEAFF.

This rearrangement joins TRBV6-6 to TRBJ2-7, with a possible D match to TRBD1 (5 bases). The CDR3 extends over 15 amino acids. Trimming took 4 bases from V and 3 from J, leaving 16 bases between them. Germline V gene data show CDR1 as MNHNY and CDR2 as SVGAGI (reference sequence). Here the CDR3 DNA reads TGTGCCAGCAGTTCATACCAGGGAATCAGCTACGAGCAGTACTTC. Translation: CASSSYQGISYEQYF.

This sequence joins TRBV5-1 and TRBJ1-1; D is ambiguous. CDR1 and CDR2 (germline): SGHRS, YFSETQ. Trimming stripped 4 bases from V and 3 bases from J, with 10 bases between. This CDR3 region has 13 residues. The CDR3 loop is CASSPAGDTEAFF. The CDR3 coding sequence is TGCGCCAGCAGCCCCGCCGGGGACACTGAAGCTTTCTTT.

The V call is TRBV7-2, the J call TRBJ1-1; D gene unclear. This CDR3 has 13 amino acids. Germline V gene lookup returns CDR1 SGHTA and CDR2 FQGNSA. V dropped 0 bases and J dropped 2 bases, with 4 bases sitting between them. CDR3 region: CASSLAANTEAFF. The CDR3 region has the DNA TGTGCCAGCAGCTTAGCGGCTAACACTGAAGCTTTCTTT. The complete variable domain, with remaining parts taken from reference TRBV7-2 and TRBJ1-1, reads GAGVSQSPSNKVTEKGKDVELRCDPISGHTALYWYRQSLGQGLEFLIYFQGNSAPDKSGLPSDRFSAERTGGSVSTLTIQRTQQEDSAVYLCASSLAANTEAFFGQGTRLTVV.

V is TRBV18 and J is TRBJ2-7; the match to TRBD2 covers 13 bases. CDR3 length: 15 residues. Unmatched junction bases numbered 4, after V lost 6 bases and J lost 2 bases. Germline loops: CDR1 KGHSH, CDR2 LQKENI. The CDR3 coding sequence is TGTGCCAGCTCTCCAGGGACTAGCGGGACCTACGAGCAGTACTTC. This encodes CASSPGTSGTYEQYF.

The chain employs TRBV9 and TRBJ1-2; 7 nucleotides agree with TRBD1. J gave up 2 bases and V 6 bases, and 7 bases lay outside the gene matches. This CDR3 has 14 residues. Looked up from germline, CDR1 is SGDLS and CDR2 is YYNGEE. The DNA for the CDR3 is TGTGCCAGCATTCATTTACAGGGGAACTATGGCTACACCTTC. It is translated as CASIHLQGNYGYTF.

The chain has TRBV18 and TRBJ1-1; TRBD1 agrees at 9 bases. V was clipped by 8 bases and J by 2 bases; unmatched bases: 9. From germline, CDR1 is KGHSH and CDR2 LQKENI. The CDR3 runs to 15 residues. CDR3 coding DNA: TGTGCCAGCGCATATGTACAGGGGGCAAACACTGAAGCTTTCTTT. This codes for CASAYVQGANTEAFF.

The DNA of the CDR3 is TGCGCCAGCAGCCCCTCTGAGGGTGCTAATGAAAAACTGTTTTTT. It encodes CASSPSEGANEKLFF. V is TRBV5-1 and J is TRBJ1-4; D unresolved. Germline CDR1 SGHRS, CDR2 YFSETQ. CDR3 length equals 15 residues. V shed 4 bases and J shed 3 bases, with 13 bases lying between them.

V gene TRBV29-1 combines with J gene TRBJ2-4, with TRBD1 matching over 9 bases. This CDR3 has 12 amino acids. V lost 3 bases, J lost 9 bases, and 3 bases stayed unmatched. The germline gives CDR1 SQVTM, CDR2 ANQGSEA. In DNA, the CDR3 is TGCAGCGTTGAGGACAGGGGTGGCATTCAGTACTTC. Protein product: CSVEDRGGIQYF.

CDR3 region: CASSDVSFGAPDTQYF. In DNA form, the CDR3 reads TGTGCCAGCAGCGACGTCTCCTTTGGGGCCCCAGATACGCAGTATTTT. The chain uses TRBV28 and TRBJ2-3, with a possible D match to TRBD1 (5 bases). Germline CDR1 MDHEN, CDR2 SYDVKM. The CDR3 length is 16 residues. V lost 6 bases and J lost 4, with 20 bases in between.

The rearrangement uses TRBV11-3 and TRBJ1-4; D gene unclear. The CDR3 is made up of 18 amino acids. The V end lost 5 bases, the J end lost 2 bases, and 21 bases lay between the germline ends. CDR1 is SGHNT, CDR2 YENEEA, per germline. The DNA of the CDR3 is TGTGCCAGCAGCCCCGCGGGGATTGGGTTTGTGACTAATGAAAAACTGTTTTTT. Its translation: CASSPAGIGFVTNEKLFF. The whole variable domain, remainder taken from reference TRBV11-3 and TRBJ1-4, is EAGVVQSPRYKIIEKKQPVAFWCNPISGHNTLYWYLQNLGQGPELLIRYENEEAVDDSQLPKDRFSAERLKGVDSTLKIQPAELGDSAVYLCASSPAGIGFVTNEKLFFGSGTQLSVL.

The gene calls are TRBV7-8 and TRBJ1-2; TRBD1 agrees at 8 bases. This CDR3 region has 14 residues. From germline, CDR1 is SGHVS and CDR2 FQNEAQ. With V trimmed by 4 bases and J by 4 bases, 5 bases remained unmatched. The CDR3 coding sequence is TGTGCCAGCAGCTCCAGGGGGCTCATCTATGGCTACACCTTC. It codes for CASSSRGLIYGYTF.

The V and J genes are TRBV29-1 and TRBJ2-1; 11 bases line up with TRBD2. The germline V gene encodes CDR1 SQVTM and CDR2 ANQGSEA. This CDR3 comprises 17 residues. V lost 5 bases to trimming and J lost 3 bases; unmatched junction nucleotides: 12. CDR3 coding DNA: TGCAGCGTTTCGGGATCTCCGGGACTAGCGGACTACAATGAGCAGTTCTTC. It yields the protein CSVSGSPGLADYNEQFF.